This T cell receptor (beta chain) was identified in a study of identical twins. For this clonotype: Its antigen is unidentified.

Study findings and constraints: For cord blood, abundant beta clonotypes had fewer insertions, unlike memory repertoires, which showed none.

A universal primer site was added by template switching, and unique molecular identifiers were carried by the cDNA. TCRdb itself ran the 5' RACE reads through MiXCR, one entry per CDR3 protein. The data hold approximately 550,000 distinct CDR3 sequences, with about a fifth observed a single time. V gave up 1 base and J gave up 6 bases; unmatched junction bases: 4. There are 14 residues in the CDR3. Germline CDR1 reads MNHEY; CDR2 reads SVGAGI. Another study also made use of these data, one on yellow fever vaccine responses in identical twins. From that paper: Each twin's T cell response to the vaccine was reported to look partly convergent and partly personalized.

The sequence was obtained from a woman aged 18-35 years in good health. The V call is TRBV6-5, the J call TRBJ1-1; 8 positions agree with TRBD1. Sequenced sample: CD4+ T cells sorted from blood. CDR3 in amino acids: CASSYLQGVSEAFF. CDR3 DNA sequence: TGTGCCAGCAGTTACTTACAGGGGGTATCTGAAGCTTTCTTT.